This TCR beta chain was captured by sequencing in a study of blood T cell repertoires in COVID-19. Background on the study: COVID-19 samples, acute and convalescent, were from the United States, Italy and Spain. T cells, B-cell-depleted T cells, or PBMCs supplied cDNA or gDNA.

Under the authors' procedure: Estimation of nucleated cell counts was performed using reference gene primer amplification. Using immunoSEQ multiplex PCR, the repertoire was profiled, and TCRdb retains in-frame clones only, with some absent. V and J calls and clone size are copied from that table; D and trimming were computed from the DNA. This sample carries about 230,000 clones, around 84% of them seen once, and the ten largest clones take approximately 10%. Losses at the gene ends were 3 bases for V and 5 bases for J; bases not matched to a gene: 23. The germline V gene encodes CDR1 MDHEN and CDR2 SYDVKM. The CDR3 is made up of 21 amino acids.

The material sequenced was peripheral blood. The receptor was isolated from a man over 45 with COVID-19, enrolled during active disease. The chain is built from TRBV28 and TRBJ1-5; 9 nucleotides agree with TRBD1. The CDR3 bases are TGTGCCAGCAGTTTTTTGAGAAACCGGGACAGGGCCCCGCGAGTAGATCAGCCCCAGCATTTT. Residues: CASSFLRNRDRAPRVDQPQHF.